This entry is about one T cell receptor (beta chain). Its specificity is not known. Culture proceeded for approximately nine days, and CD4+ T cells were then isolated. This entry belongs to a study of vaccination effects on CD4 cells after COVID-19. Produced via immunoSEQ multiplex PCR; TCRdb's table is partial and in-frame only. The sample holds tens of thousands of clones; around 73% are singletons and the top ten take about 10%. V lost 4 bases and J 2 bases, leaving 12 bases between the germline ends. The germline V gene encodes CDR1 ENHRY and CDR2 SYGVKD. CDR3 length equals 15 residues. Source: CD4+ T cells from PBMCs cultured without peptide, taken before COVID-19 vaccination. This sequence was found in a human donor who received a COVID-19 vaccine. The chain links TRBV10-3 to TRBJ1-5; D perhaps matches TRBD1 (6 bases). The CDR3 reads CAISGTDMGNQPQHF. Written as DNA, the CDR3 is TGTGCCATCAGTGGGACAGACATGGGCAATCAGCCCCAGCATTTT.